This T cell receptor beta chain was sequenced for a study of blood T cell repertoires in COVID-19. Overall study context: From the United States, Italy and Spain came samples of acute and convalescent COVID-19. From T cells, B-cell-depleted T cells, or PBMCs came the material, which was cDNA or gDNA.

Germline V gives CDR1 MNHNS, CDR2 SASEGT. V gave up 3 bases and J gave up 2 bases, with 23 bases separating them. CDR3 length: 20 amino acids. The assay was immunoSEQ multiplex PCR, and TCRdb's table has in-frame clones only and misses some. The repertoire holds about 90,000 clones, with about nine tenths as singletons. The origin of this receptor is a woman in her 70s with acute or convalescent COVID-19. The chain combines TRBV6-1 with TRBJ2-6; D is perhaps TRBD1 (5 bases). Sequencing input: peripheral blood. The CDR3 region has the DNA TGTGCCAGCAGTGATATTTCACAGGTACCTGAATCCGCTGGGGCCAACGTCCTGACTTTC. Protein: CASSDISQVPESAGANVLTF.